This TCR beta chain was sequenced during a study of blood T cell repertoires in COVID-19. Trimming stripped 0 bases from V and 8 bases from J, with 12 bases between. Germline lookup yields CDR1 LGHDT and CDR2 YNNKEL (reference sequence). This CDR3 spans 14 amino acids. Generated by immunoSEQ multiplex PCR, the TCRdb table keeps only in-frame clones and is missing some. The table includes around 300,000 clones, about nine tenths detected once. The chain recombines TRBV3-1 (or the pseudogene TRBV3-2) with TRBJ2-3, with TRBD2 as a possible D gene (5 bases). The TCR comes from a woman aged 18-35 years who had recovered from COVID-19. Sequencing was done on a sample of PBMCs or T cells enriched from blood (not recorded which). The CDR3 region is CASSQDLVSGTQYF. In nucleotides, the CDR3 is TGTGCCAGCAGCCAAGATCTCGTAAGCGGTACGCAGTATTTT.